This T cell receptor (beta chain) came from a study of PD-1 blockade in mismatch repair-deficient tumors (TCRdb year 2017). General notes on the study: Between September 2013 and September 2016, 90 or so consecutive patients with 12 mismatch repair-deficient cancer types, all previously treated and progressing, were enrolled in the trial. Tumor-associated T cell clones in the peripheral blood of patients responding to PD-1 blockade were tracked using deep sequencing of TCR CDR3 regions.

Mismatch repair deficiency was established in every enrolled patient by polymerase chain reaction or immunohistochemistry. TCR sequencing was performed for three patients who responded to pembrolizumab therapy. Pembrolizumab PD-1 blockade was prospectively tested in advanced mismatch repair-deficient cancers, regardless of tissue of origin, in the phase II trial. Peripheral blood T cell samples were gathered serially, both before PD-1 blockade started and at multiple time points afterward. Blood sampling time points were reported as weeks after the first dose of pembrolizumab. Results and caveats for the whole study, not just this receptor: Clones residing in the tumor, which were often undetectable in blood before treatment, expanded quickly after pembrolizumab and then contracted, generally before radiologic responses.

As for this clone: Its antigen is unknown. Base-call qualities are not available, and no considerably larger clone is one nucleotide away.

The library came from the immunoSEQ multiplex PCR assay. This immuneACCESS table, as held by TCRdb, lists in-frame sequences with V and J called but not all clones. Of the missing ones, under half trace to an unresolved V gene in checked studies; the others have no known cause. In all, the sample holds roughly 130,000 clones, and about 88% of those were seen once. The ten largest clones capture over 9.5% of the sample. The receptor was isolated from an adult with mismatch repair-deficient cancer. Sequencing used peripheral blood, obtained roughly 70 weeks after starting pembrolizumab.

This receptor carries the CDR3 CASSIQGRQPQHF. The nucleotide sequence is given as TGTGCCAGTAGTATACAAGGGAGGCAGCCCCAGCATTTT. The rearrangement combines TRBV19 with TRBJ1-5; no D gene can be assigned with confidence. Spanning cysteine to phenylalanine, the CDR3 consists of 13 amino acids. Only the CDR3 DNA is retained, 39 bases long and in frame from the first base. CDR1 and CDR2 were assigned from the germline V gene (reference sequence) as LNHDA and SQIVND. The junction shows trimming of 2 bases on V and 7 bases on J, plus 9 bases between the germline ends.